Below, one TCR beta chain is given with its context. Its antigen is unidentified. The sample comes from a study of vaccination and CD4 T cells after COVID-19. Study-wide context: Recovered-phase convalescent patients showed SARS-CoV-2 positivity by nasal swab PCR; roughly ten were mild, one severe.

The treatment here: approximately 10-day PBMC culture with coronavirus spike peptide pools or control peptides (ViraFEST assay). Half-medium changes with fresh IL-2 medium occurred on days 3 and 7. The CDR3 runs 18 residues. Germline CDR1 is LNHNV and CDR2 is YYDKDF (reference sequence). V was clipped by 9 bases and J by 0 bases, with 24 bases between them. Researchers used the Oncomine TCR Beta short-read assay to sequence DNA from cultured CD4+ T cells. Cultured CD4+ T cells were the source of extracted genomic DNA. TCRdb fed the PCR reads into MiXCR, producing one record per CDR3 protein. The sample has roughly 4,200 distinct CDR3 sequences, approximately 20% seen once.

The V gene is TRBV15, the J gene TRBJ2-1; D perhaps matches TRBD1 (5 bases). The sequence derives from a human donor who had recovered from COVID-19. The sample consisted of CD4+ T cells from blood, cultured in vitro. CDR3 nucleotides: TGTGCCACTGAAACTCCTCTAAGTGGGGCTAACTCCTACAATGAGCAGTTCTTC. Protein product: CATETPLSGANSYNEQFF. The full variable domain, with the rest looked up from reference TRBV15 and TRBJ2-1, is DAMVIQNPRYQVTQFGKPVTLSCSQTLNHNVMYWYQQKSSQAPKLLFHYYDKDFNNEADTPDNFQSRRPNTSFCFLDIRSPGLGDTAMYLCATETPLSGANSYNEQFFGPGTRLTVL.